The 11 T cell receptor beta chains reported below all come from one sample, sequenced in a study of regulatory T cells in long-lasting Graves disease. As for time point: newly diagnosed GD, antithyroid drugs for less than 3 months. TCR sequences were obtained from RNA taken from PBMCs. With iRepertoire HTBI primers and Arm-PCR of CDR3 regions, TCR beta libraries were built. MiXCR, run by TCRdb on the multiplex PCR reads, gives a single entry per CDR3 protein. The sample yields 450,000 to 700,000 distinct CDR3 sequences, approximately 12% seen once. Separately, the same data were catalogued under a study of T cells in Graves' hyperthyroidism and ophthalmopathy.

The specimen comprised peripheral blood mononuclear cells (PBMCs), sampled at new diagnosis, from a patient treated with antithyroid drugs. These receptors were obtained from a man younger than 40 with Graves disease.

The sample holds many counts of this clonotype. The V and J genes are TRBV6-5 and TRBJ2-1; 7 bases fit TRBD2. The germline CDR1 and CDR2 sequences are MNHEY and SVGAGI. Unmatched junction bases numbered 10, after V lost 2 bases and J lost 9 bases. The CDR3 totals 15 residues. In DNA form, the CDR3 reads TGTGCCAGCAGTTACCGGTGGGGGAGGGCCGGTGAGCAGTTCTTC. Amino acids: CASSYRWGRAGEQFF.

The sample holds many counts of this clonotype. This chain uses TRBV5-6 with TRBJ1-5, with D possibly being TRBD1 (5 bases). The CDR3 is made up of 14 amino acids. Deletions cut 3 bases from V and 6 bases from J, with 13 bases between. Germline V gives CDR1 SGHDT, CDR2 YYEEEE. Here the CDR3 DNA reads TGTGCCAGCAGCTCAGGGAGGGTGGCTCAGCCCCAGCATTTT. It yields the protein CASSSGRVAQPQHF. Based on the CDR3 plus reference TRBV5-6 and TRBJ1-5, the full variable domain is DAGVTQSPTHLIKTRGQQVTLRCSPKSGHDTVSWYQQALGQGPQFIFQYYEEEERQRGNFPDRFSGHQFPNYSSELNVNALLLGDSALYLCASSSGRVAQPQHFGDGTRLSIL.

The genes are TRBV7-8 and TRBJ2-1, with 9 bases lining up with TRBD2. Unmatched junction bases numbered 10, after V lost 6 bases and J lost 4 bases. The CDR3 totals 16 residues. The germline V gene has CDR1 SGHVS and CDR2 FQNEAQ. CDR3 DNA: TGTGCCAGCAGGGAGGCAGCGGGAGGCCATTACAATGAGCAGTTCTTC. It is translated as CASREAAGGHYNEQFF.

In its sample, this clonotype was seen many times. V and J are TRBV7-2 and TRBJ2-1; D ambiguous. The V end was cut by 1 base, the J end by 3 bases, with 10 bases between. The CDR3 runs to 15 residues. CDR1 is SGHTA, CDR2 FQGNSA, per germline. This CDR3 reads CASSLELINYNEQFF. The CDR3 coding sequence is TGTGCCAGCAGCTTAGAGTTGATAAACTACAATGAGCAGTTCTTC.

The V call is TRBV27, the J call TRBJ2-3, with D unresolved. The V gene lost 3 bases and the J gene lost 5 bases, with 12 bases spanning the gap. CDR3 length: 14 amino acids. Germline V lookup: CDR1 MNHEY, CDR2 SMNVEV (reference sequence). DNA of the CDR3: TGTGCCAGCAGTTTGGAAAGGGCAGTAGATACGCAGTATTTT. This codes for CASSLERAVDTQYF.

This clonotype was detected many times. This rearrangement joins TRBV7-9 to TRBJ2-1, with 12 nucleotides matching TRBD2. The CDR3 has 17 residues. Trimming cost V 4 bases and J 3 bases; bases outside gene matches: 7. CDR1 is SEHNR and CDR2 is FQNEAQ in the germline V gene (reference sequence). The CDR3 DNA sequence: TGTGCCAGCAGCTCGACTAGCGGGGGAGGTCTCTACAATGAGCAGTTCTTC. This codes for CASSSTSGGGLYNEQFF.

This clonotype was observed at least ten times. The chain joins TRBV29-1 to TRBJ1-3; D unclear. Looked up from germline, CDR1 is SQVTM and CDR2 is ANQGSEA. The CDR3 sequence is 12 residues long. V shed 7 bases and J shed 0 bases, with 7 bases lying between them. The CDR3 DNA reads TGCAGCGGAACCTACTCTGGAAACACCATATATTTT. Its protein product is CSGTYSGNTIYF.

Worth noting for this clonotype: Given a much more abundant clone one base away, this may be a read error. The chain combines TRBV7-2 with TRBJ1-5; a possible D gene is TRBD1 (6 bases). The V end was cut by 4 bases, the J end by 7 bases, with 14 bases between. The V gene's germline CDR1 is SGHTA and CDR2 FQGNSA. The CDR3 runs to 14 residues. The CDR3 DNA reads TGTGCCAGCAGCTGGTCAGGGGCGGGCCAGCCCCAGCATTTT. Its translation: CASSWSGAGQPQHF.

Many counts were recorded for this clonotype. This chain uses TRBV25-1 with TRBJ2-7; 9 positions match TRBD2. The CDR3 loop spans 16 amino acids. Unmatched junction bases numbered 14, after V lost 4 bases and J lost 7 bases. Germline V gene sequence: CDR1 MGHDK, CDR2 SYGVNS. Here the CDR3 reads CASSARGRGRAGEQYF. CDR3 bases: TGTGCCAGCAGTGCGCGGGGGCGCGGGAGGGCGGGAGAGCAGTACTTC.

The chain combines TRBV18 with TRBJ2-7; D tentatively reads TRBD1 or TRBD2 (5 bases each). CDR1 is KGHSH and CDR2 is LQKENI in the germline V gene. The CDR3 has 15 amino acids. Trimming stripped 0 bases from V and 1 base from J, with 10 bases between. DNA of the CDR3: TGTGCCAGCTCACCACCGGGGACCCAGTCCTACGAGCAGTACTTC. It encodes CASSPPGTQSYEQYF.

The CDR3 nucleotides read TGTGCCAGTAGCAACAGGGGCGACTCCTACGAGCAGTACTTC. It codes for CASSNRGDSYEQYF. This sequence joins TRBV19 and TRBJ2-7, with 7 bases aligning to TRBD1. Trimming cost V 6 bases and J 0 bases; bases outside gene matches: 5. Germline lookup yields CDR1 LNHDA and CDR2 SQIVND (reference sequence). This CDR3 has 14 amino acids.